A single sample gave rise to the 28 T cell receptor beta chains below, sequenced in a study of response to subunit inactivated influenza vaccine (dated 2018 in TCRdb). The time point label on this specimen signifies: 45 days after influenza vaccine administration. The library relied on RT-PCR. The instrument was an Illumina HiSeq 2500. The public reads were run again by TCRdb, first through fastp at Q25 and then through MiXCR, and only productive beta chains were kept. Rows with one shared CDR3 protein collapse into an entry with the most common genes and DNA. In all, the sample holds fewer than 700,000 distinct CDR3 sequences, and approximately 13% of those were seen once. Jointly, the top ten make up less than 15% of the sample. The source was PBMCs from blood, collected 40 to 50 days after vaccination. The receptor set was obtained from a man aged 50 to 60 who received an inactivated influenza vaccine. Donor details come from another sample of the same person, matched by shared clones.

A few counts support this clonotype. The rearrangement links TRBV29-1 to TRBJ2-5; 9 positions agree with TRBD1. Germline-derived CDR1 and CDR2 are SQVTM and ANQGSEA. This CDR3 has 16 amino acids. The J segment lost 2 bases and the V segment lost 0 bases, leaving 7 bases of the junction unmatched. The CDR3 sequence: CSVEDLWTGAQETQYF. The CDR3, as DNA: TGCAGCGTTGAAGATCTATGGACAGGGGCTCAAGAGACCCAGTACTTC.

The table lists this clonotype with a few counts. This chain joins TRBV6-2 or TRBV6-3 and TRBJ1-5; D remains unclear. The V and J ends lost 3 bases and 4 bases respectively, with 10 bases between them. Looked up from germline, CDR1 is MNHEY and CDR2 is SVGEGT. The CDR3 runs 14 residues. The CDR3 sequence is CASSYEVTNQPQHF. The CDR3 region has the DNA TGTGCCAGCAGTTATGAGGTAACAAATCAGCCCCAGCATTTT.

This clonotype was seen ten or more times. The V gene is TRBV6-5, the J gene TRBJ2-1; D not certain. CDR1 and CDR2 (germline): MNHEY, SVGAGI. Trimming shortened V by 2 bases and J by 4 bases, and 6 bases separated the two germline ends. The CDR3 is 13 amino acids. This CDR3 is CASSYRRYNEQFF. The CDR3 DNA sequence: TGTGCCAGCAGTTACCGGAGATACAATGAGCAGTTCTTC.

With regard to this clonotype: A read error is possible here, since a much larger clone lies one base away. This chain joins TRBV5-5 and TRBJ2-4; either TRBD1 or TRBD2 may fit D (5 bases each). CDR1 and CDR2 (germline): SGHKS, YYEKEE (reference sequence). This CDR3 contains 17 residues. Trimming took 5 bases from V and 2 from J, leaving 20 bases between them. DNA of the CDR3: TGTGCCAGCAGATCCTCGTGGGACGTCGTGACCAAAAACATTCAGTACTTC. It is translated as CASRSSWDVVTKNIQYF.

This clonotype has just a few counts. J is TRBJ2-2 and V is TRBV6-2 or TRBV6-3; D is uncertain. The CDR3 has 16 amino acids. Germline loops: CDR1 MNHEY, CDR2 SVGEGT. Trimming stripped 4 bases from V and 2 bases from J, with 14 bases between. CDR3 coding DNA: TGTGCCAGCAGTTTGATACGGACGGGCAACACCGGGGAGCTGTTTTTT. It is translated as CASSLIRTGNTGELFF.

This sequence joins TRBV7-6 and TRBJ2-7, with D maybe TRBD2 (5 bases). Germline V gives CDR1 SGHVS, CDR2 FNYEAQ. The CDR3 contains 18 residues. Trimming left V 1 base short and J 3 bases short, with 22 bases between. The CDR3: CASSLDYRPYGKNYEQYF. The CDR3 nucleotides read TGTGCCAGCAGCTTAGATTATCGGCCCTACGGGAAGAACTACGAGCAGTACTTC.

The chain has TRBV28 and TRBJ1-1; possible D gene TRBD1, 5 bases. This CDR3 has 15 residues. Germline loops: CDR1 MDHEN, CDR2 SYDVKM. Trimming pared 5 bases from V and 5 bases from J, leaving 18 bases between. The CDR3 nucleotides are TGTGCCAGCAGTCCCCGTGCCGGAGGGGCGACTGAAGCTTTCTTT. Encoded protein: CASSPRAGGATEAFF.

The V gene is TRBV7-9, the J gene TRBJ1-6; no clear D gene. This CDR3 comprises 12 residues. Trimming pared 1 base from V and 11 bases from J, leaving 6 bases between. Per germline, CDR1 SEHNR and CDR2 FQNEAQ (reference sequence). In nucleotides, the CDR3 is TGTGCCAGCAGCTTAGGGGGAGCACCCCTCCACTTT. Translated, it gives CASSLGGAPLHF.

This clonotype was seen more than once but under ten times. V is TRBV7-9 and J is TRBJ2-1; 7 bases agree with TRBD1. The CDR3 contains 15 residues. The germline V gene has CDR1 SEHNR and CDR2 FQNEAQ (reference sequence). V lost 5 bases, J lost 1 base, and 5 bases stayed unmatched. This chain's CDR3 is CASSQGERSYNEQFF. The CDR3 DNA is TGTGCCAGCAGCCAGGGGGAGCGGTCCTACAATGAGCAGTTCTTC.

The chain carries TRBV5-1 and TRBJ2-3; 9 nucleotides align to TRBD2. V lost 0 bases to trimming and J lost 2 bases; unmatched junction nucleotides: 13. The CDR3 loop spans 19 amino acids. Germline V gene data show CDR1 as SGHRS and CDR2 as YFSETQ. The CDR3 region has the DNA TGCGCCAGCAGCTTGGCCCTAGCGGGGACCAAACCCCTCACAGATACGCAGTATTTT. It codes for CASSLALAGTKPLTDTQYF.

This clonotype was counted ten times or more. The V gene is TRBV19, the J gene TRBJ1-2; TRBD1 agrees at 7 bases. CDR3 length: 14 residues. Trimming removed 3 bases from V and 4 bases from J; junction bases left unmatched: 5. Germline assignment: CDR1 LNHDA and CDR2 SQIVND (reference sequence). In DNA, the CDR3 is TGTGCCAGTAGTATCGACAGGGCGGCCTATGGCTACACCTTC. Encoded protein: CASSIDRAAYGYTF.

There are a few counts of this clonotype. The chain recombines TRBV5-1 with TRBJ2-7; TRBD2 is a possible D gene (6 bases). The CDR3 extends over 14 amino acids. The germline CDR1 and CDR2 sequences are SGHRS and YFSETQ. The V end was cut by 0 bases, the J end by 4 bases, with 11 bases between. The CDR3 spells CASSLEGGQYEQYF. CDR3 sequence (DNA): TGCGCCAGCAGCTTGGAAGGAGGGCAGTACGAGCAGTACTTC.

This sequence joins TRBV21-1 and TRBJ1-1; the D segment call TRBD1 is taken from the table without a DNA check. TRBV21-1 is classified as a pseudogene. This CDR3 region has 17 residues. CDR3 protein: CASTTPQGRRMNTEAFF. CDR3 bases: TGTGCCAGCACCACCCCCCAGGGCAGAAGAATGAACACTGAAGCTTTCTTT.

The genes are TRBV28 and TRBJ2-7; 9 nucleotides match TRBD1. CDR1 and CDR2 (germline): MDHEN, SYDVKM. Unmatched junction bases numbered 18, after V lost 6 bases and J lost 6 bases. This CDR3 contains 17 residues. The CDR3 protein is CASSTNRWGTGSREQYF. Here the CDR3 DNA reads TGTGCCAGCAGCACGAACCGATGGGGGACAGGGAGTCGCGAGCAGTACTTC.

This clonotype has a handful of counts. This CDR3 is CASSQNWGDTQYF. In DNA, the CDR3 is TGTGCCAGCAGCCAAAATTGGGGAGATACGCAGTATTTT. The V and J genes are TRBV7-2 and TRBJ2-3; D gene ambiguous. Trimming took 5 bases from V and 5 from J, leaving 11 bases between them. The CDR3 covers 13 residues. In germline, CDR1 is SGHTA, CDR2 FQGNSA.

The chain joins TRBV9 to TRBJ2-1; 9 nucleotides match TRBD2. CDR1 is SGDLS and CDR2 is YYNGEE in the germline V gene. The CDR3 consists of 14 residues. Trimming took 4 bases from V and 8 from J; bases not matched to a gene: 7. CDR3: CASSQGLAIDEQFF. DNA of the CDR3: TGTGCCAGCAGCCAGGGACTAGCAATCGATGAGCAGTTCTTC.

A few counts support this clonotype. The chain uses TRBV12-3 or TRBV12-4 and TRBJ1-5; D unclear. Deletions cut 3 bases from V and 5 bases from J, with 17 bases between. This CDR3 is built from 16 residues. The CDR3: CASSFFGFQIYQPQHF. Written as DNA, the CDR3 is TGTGCCAGCAGTTTTTTCGGGTTTCAGATTTATCAGCCCCAGCATTTT.

V gene TRBV28 combines with J gene TRBJ2-1; 8 nucleotides match TRBD2. V was clipped by 5 bases and J by 5 bases; unmatched bases: 8. Per germline, CDR1 MDHEN and CDR2 SYDVKM. The CDR3 has 15 amino acids. CDR3 nucleotides: TGTGCCAGCAGTGCATTTAGCGGGGAGAACAATGAGCAGTTCTTC. This encodes CASSAFSGENNEQFF.

CDR3: CASQKEPTSGRAPQSSYEQYF. The DNA for the CDR3 is TGTGCCAGCCAGAAAGAACCGACTAGCGGGAGAGCTCCTCAGAGCTCCTACGAGCAGTACTTC. The chain links TRBV7-6 to TRBJ2-7; 12 bases match TRBD2. The CDR3 consists of 21 residues. V gave up 8 bases and J gave up 0 bases; unmatched junction bases: 23. Germline V gene sequence: CDR1 SGHVS, CDR2 FNYEAQ. The entire variable domain, with the rest obtained from reference TRBV7-6 and TRBJ2-7, is as follows: GAGVSQSPRYKVTKRGQDVALRCDPISGHVSLYWYRQALGQGPEFLTYFNYEAQQDKSGLPNDRFSAERPEGSISTLTIQRTEQRDSAMYRCASQKEPTSGRAPQSSYEQYFGPGTRLTVT.

The rearrangement links TRBV9 to TRBJ1-4; D remains ambiguous. The CDR3 loop spans 15 amino acids. V lost 0 bases and J 6 bases, leaving 12 bases between the germline ends. Germline V CDR1 and CDR2: SGDLS, YYNGEE. The DNA for the CDR3 is TGTGCCAGCAGCGTAGGTAGCCTACGGGATGAAAAACTGTTTTTT. Translation: CASSVGSLRDEKLFF.

This clonotype showed up just a few times. The rearrangement joins TRBV7-9 to TRBJ1-1, with 9 bases fitting TRBD1. Germline trimming cut 7 bases from V and 5 bases from J; bases unmatched to any gene: 14. The germline V gene has CDR1 SEHNR and CDR2 FQNEAQ (reference sequence). The CDR3 is made up of 16 amino acids. In nucleotides, the CDR3 is TGTGCCAGCACCCTAAGCGACAGGGGGGTTCGGACTGAAGCTTTCTTT. This sequence encodes CASTLSDRGVRTEAFF.

The V gene is TRBV11-2, the J gene TRBJ2-5; D is uncertain. Germline CDR1 and CDR2: SGHAT and FQNNGV. This CDR3 spans 13 amino acids. V dropped 5 bases and J dropped 2 bases, with 9 bases sitting between them. The CDR3: CASSRTEQETQYF. The DNA of the CDR3 is TGTGCCAGCAGCCGGACGGAACAAGAGACCCAGTACTTC.

The chain couples TRBV9 to TRBJ2-1; a weak D match, TRBD2 (5 bases). CDR1 SGDLS and CDR2 YYNGEE come from the germline V gene. V was cut by 0 bases and J by 7 bases, with 14 bases left in between. The CDR3 has 15 amino acids. DNA for the CDR3: TGTGCCAGCAGCGTAGCTCTAGGCAAGCGGAATGAGCAGTTCTTC. Its translation: CASSVALGKRNEQFF.

The V and J genes are TRBV5-5 and TRBJ1-1; tentative D call: TRBD1 (5 bases). The CDR3 is 15 amino acids. Germline-derived CDR1 and CDR2 are SGHKS and YYEKEE (reference sequence). Trimming took off 5 bases at V and 0 bases at J, with 14 bases between the two ends. The CDR3 DNA sequence: TGTGCCAGCAGACGCGACAGAATCATGAACACTGAAGCTTTCTTT. Translated, it gives CASRRDRIMNTEAFF.

This clonotype appeared a few times. The chain joins TRBV10-2 to TRBJ1-5, with unresolved D. Germline loops: CDR1 WSHSY, CDR2 SAAADI. V was shortened by 2 bases and J by 0 bases, with 17 bases between the two germline ends. The CDR3 contains 18 residues. Here the CDR3 reads CASSEGVSSLYSNQPQHF. The DNA for the CDR3 is TGCGCCAGCAGTGAGGGTGTCAGTTCCCTATATAGCAATCAGCCCCAGCATTTT.

The rearrangement links TRBV11-2 to TRBJ1-6, with D maybe TRBD1 (6 bases). The germline V gene encodes CDR1 SGHAT and CDR2 FQNNGV. This CDR3 is 17 amino acids long. The V gene lost 4 bases and the J gene lost 13 bases, with 26 bases spanning the gap. The CDR3 DNA is TGTGCCAGCAGCTCAATGGACAAGGGGGGTGGGCTCCCCCCCCTCCACTTT. Amino acids: CASSSMDKGGGLPPLHF.

This clonotype has a handful of counts. The chain combines TRBV6-5 with TRBJ2-7, with 11 bases identical to TRBD2. The V segment lost 2 bases and the J segment 0 bases; nucleotides outside the gene matches: 9. The CDR3 loop spans 18 amino acids. The germline CDR1 and CDR2 sequences are MNHEY and SVGAGI. The chain's CDR3 is CASSYRRLAGLPSYEQYF. CDR3 DNA sequence: TGTGCCAGCAGTTACCGTAGACTAGCGGGGCTCCCCTCCTACGAGCAGTACTTC.

The table lists this clonotype with a few counts. V and J are TRBV12-3 or TRBV12-4 and TRBJ1-2; a possible D gene is TRBD1 (5 bases). The V and J ends lost 5 bases and 6 bases respectively, with 13 bases between them. The CDR3 is 13 amino acids. This CDR3 reads CASSPTGTNGYTF. Written as DNA, the CDR3 is TGTGCCAGCAGTCCTACCGGGACGAATGGCTACACCTTC.